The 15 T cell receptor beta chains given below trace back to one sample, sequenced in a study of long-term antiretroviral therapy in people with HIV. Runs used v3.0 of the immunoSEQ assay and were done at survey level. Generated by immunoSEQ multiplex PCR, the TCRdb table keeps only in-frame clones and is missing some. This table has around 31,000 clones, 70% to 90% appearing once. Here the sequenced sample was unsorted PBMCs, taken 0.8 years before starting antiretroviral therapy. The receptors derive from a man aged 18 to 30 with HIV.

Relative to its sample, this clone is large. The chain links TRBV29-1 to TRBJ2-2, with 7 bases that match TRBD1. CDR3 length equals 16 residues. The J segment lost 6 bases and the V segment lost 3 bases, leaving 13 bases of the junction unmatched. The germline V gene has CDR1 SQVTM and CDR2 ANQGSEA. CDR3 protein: CSVETGQTGVPGELFF. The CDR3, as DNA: TGCAGCGTTGAGACGGGACAGACCGGGGTCCCCGGGGAGCTGTTTTTT.

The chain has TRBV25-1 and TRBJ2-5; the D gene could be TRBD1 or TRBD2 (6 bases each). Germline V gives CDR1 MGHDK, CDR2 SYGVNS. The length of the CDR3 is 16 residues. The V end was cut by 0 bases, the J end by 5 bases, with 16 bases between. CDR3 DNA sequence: TGTGCCAGCAGTGAATATTTCCAGGGGAGGCAGGAGACCCAGTACTTC. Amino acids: CASSEYFQGRQETQYF.

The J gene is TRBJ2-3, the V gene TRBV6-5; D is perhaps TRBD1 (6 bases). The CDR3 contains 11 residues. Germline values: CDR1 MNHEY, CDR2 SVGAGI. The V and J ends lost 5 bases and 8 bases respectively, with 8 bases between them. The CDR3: CASSTRGTQYF. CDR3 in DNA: TGTGCCAGCAGTACCAGGGGTACGCAGTATTTT.

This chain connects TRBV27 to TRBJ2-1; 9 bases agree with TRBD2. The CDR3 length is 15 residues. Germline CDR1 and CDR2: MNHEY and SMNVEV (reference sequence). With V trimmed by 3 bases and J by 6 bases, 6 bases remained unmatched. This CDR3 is CASSLAGGSLNEQFF. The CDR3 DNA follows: TGTGCCAGCAGTTTGGCGGGGGGGAGTCTCAATGAGCAGTTCTTC.

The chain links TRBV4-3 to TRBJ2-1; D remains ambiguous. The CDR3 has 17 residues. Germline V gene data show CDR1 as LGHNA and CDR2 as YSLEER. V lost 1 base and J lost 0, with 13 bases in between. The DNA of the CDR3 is TGCGCCAGCAGCCAAGCCCATTCCTTCAGCTCCTACAATGAGCAGTTCTTC. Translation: CASSQAHSFSSYNEQFF.

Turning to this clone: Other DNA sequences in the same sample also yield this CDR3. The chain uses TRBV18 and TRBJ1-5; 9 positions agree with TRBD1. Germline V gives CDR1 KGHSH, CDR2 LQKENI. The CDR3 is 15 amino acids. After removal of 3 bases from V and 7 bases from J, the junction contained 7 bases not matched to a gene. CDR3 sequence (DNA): TGTGCCAGCTCACCCTCGGGACAGGGTTTCCAGCCCCAGCATTTT. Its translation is CASSPSGQGFQPQHF.

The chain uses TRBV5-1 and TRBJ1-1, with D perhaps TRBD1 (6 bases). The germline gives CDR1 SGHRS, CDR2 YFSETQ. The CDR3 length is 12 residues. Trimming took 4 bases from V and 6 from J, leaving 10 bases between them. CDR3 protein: CASSQQGPEAFF. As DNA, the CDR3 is TGCGCCAGCAGCCAACAGGGTCCTGAAGCTTTCTTT.

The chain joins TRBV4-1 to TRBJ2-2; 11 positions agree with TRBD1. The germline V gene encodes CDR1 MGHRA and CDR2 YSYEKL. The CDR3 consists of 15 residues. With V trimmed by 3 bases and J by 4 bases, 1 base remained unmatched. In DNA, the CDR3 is TGCGCCAGCAGCCAGGGACAGGGGGTCACCGGGGAGCTGTTTTTT. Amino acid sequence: CASSQGQGVTGELFF.

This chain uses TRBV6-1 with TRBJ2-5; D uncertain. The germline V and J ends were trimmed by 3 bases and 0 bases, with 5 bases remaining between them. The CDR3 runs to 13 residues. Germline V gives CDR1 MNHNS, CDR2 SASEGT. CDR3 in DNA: TGTGCCAGCAGTGAGGAGTACCAAGAGACCCAGTACTTC. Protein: CASSEEYQETQYF.

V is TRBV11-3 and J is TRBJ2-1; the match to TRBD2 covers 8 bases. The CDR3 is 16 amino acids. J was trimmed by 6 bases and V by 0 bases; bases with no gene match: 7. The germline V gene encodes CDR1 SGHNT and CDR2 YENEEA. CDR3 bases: TGTGCCAGCAGCTTAGATCGGGGGGGGGAGGGCAATGAGCAGTTCTTC. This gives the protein CASSLDRGGEGNEQFF.

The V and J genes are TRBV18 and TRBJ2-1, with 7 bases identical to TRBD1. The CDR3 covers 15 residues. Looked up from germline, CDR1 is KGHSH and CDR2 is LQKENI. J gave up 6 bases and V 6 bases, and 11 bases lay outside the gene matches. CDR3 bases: TGTGCCAGCTCTCTAGCCGGGACAGTCGGCAATGAGCAGTTCTTC. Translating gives CASSLAGTVGNEQFF.

The CDR3 region is CATRQGRSGTGELFF. The CDR3 nucleotides read TGTGCCACCAGGCAGGGTCGGTCGGGCACCGGGGAGCTGTTTTTT. The V and J genes are TRBV15 and TRBJ2-2; maybe TRBD1 (5 bases). Germline loops: CDR1 LNHNV, CDR2 YYDKDF (reference sequence). The CDR3 has 15 residues. V was trimmed by 6 bases and J by 4 bases, leaving 15 bases between them.

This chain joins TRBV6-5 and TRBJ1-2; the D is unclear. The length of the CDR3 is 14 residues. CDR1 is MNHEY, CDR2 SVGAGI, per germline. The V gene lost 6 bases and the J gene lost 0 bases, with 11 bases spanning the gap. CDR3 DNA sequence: TGTGCCAGCAGGGAGGACGGAGCTAACTATGGCTACACCTTC. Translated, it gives CASREDGANYGYTF.

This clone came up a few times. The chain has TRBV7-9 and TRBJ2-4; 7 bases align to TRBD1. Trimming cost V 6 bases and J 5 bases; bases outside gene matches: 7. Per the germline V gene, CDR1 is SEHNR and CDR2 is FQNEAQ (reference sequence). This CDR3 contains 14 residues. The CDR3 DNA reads TGTGCCAGCAGTCAGACCGGGACAGAAAACATTCAGTACTTC. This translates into CASSQTGTENIQYF.

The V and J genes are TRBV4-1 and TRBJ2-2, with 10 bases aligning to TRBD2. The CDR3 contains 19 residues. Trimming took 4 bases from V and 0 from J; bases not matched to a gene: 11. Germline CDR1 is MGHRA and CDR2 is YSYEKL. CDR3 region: CASSRSGSSGRANTGELFF. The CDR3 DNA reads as TGCGCCAGCAGCCGGAGCGGGTCTAGCGGGAGAGCGAACACCGGGGAGCTGTTTTTT.